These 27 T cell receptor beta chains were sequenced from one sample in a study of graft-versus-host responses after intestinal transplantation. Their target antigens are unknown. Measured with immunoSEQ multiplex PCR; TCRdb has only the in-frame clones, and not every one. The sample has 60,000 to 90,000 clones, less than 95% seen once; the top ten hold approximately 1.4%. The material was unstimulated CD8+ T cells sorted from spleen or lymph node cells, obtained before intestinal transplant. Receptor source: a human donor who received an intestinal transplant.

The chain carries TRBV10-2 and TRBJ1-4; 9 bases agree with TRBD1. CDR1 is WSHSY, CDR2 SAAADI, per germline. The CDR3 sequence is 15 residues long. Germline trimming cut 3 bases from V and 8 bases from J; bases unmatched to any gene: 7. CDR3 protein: CASSEPGQGGEKLFF. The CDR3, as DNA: TGCGCCAGCAGTGAACCGGGACAGGGTGGCGAAAAACTGTTTTTT.

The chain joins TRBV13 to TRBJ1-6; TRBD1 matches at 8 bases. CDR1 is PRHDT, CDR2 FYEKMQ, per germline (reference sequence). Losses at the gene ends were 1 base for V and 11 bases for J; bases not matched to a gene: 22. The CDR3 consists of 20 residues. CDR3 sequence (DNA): TGTGCCAGCAGCTTAGTCTCCCCTTCCGGGACAGGAATCCCCACGGCACCCCTCCACTTT. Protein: CASSLVSPSGTGIPTAPLHF.

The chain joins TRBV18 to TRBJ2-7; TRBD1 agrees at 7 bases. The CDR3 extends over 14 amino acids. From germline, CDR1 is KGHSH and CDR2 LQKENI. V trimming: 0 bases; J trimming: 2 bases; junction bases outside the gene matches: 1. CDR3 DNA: TGTGCCAGCTCACCACCAGGGGGCGCCTACGAGCAGTACTTC. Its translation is CASSPPGGAYEQYF. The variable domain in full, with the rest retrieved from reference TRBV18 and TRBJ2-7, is NAGVMQNPRHLVRRRGQEARLRCSPMKGHSHVYWYRQLPEEGLKFMVYLQKENIIDESGMPKERFSAEFPKEGPSILRIQQVVRGDSAAYFCASSPPGGAYEQYFGPGTRLTVT.

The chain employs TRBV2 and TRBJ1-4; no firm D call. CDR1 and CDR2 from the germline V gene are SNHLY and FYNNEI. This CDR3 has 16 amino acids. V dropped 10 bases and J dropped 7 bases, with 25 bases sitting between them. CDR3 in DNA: TGTGCCACCAAGCCCATCGGGAAGGGATGGGTTGAAAAACTGTTTTTT. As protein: CATKPIGKGWVEKLFF. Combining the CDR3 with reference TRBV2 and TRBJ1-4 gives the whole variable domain EPEVTQTPSHQVTQMGQEVILRCVPISNHLYFYWYRQILGQKVEFLVSFYNNEISEKSEIFDDQFSVERPDGSNFTLKIRSTKLEDSAMYFCATKPIGKGWVEKLFFGSGTQLSVL.

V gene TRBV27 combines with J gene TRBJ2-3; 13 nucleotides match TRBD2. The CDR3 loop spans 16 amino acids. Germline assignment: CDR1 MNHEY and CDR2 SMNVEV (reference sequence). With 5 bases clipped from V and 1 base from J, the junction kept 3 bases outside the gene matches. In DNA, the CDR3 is TGTGCCAGCAGTCCAACTAGCGGGGGGGGCACAGATACGCAGTATTTT. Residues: CASSPTSGGGTDTQYF.

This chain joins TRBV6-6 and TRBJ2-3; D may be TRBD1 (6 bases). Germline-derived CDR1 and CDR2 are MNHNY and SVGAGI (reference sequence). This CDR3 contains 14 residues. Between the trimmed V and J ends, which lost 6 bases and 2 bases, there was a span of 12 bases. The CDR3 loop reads CASSPGQTTDTQYF. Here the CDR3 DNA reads TGTGCCAGCAGCCCAGGACAGACCACAGATACGCAGTATTTT.

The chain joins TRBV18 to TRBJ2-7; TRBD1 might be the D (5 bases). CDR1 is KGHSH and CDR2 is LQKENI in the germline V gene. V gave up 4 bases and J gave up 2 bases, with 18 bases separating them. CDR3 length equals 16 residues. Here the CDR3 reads CASSRGIARAPYEQYF. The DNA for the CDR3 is TGTGCCAGCTCACGGGGCATAGCCCGGGCTCCCTACGAGCAGTACTTC.

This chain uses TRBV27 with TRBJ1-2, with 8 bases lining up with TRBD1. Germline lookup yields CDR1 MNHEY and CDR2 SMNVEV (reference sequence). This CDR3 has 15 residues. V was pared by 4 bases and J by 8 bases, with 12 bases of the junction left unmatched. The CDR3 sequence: CASSSYPPDRGGYTF. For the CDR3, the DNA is TGTGCCAGCAGTTCATATCCCCCTGACAGGGGCGGCTACACCTTC.

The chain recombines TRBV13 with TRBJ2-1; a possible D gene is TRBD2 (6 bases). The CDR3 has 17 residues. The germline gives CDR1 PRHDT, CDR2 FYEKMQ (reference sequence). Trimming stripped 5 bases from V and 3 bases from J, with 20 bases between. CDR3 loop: CASSPERVPPDYNEQFF. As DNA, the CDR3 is TGTGCCAGCAGCCCCGAGCGGGTCCCGCCGGACTACAATGAGCAGTTCTTC.

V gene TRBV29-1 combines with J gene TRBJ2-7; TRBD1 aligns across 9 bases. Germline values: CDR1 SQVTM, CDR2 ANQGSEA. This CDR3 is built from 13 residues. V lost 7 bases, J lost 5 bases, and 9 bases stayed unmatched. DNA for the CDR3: TGCAGCGCCGCGCCGGACAGGGGTGACGAGCAGTACTTC. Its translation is CSAAPDRGDEQYF.

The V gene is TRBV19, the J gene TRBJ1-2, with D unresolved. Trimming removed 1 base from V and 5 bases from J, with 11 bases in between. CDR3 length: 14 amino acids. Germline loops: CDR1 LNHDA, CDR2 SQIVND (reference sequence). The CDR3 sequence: CASSIGPQDYGYTF. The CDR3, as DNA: TGTGCCAGTAGTATAGGTCCCCAGGATTATGGCTACACCTTC.

The CDR3 spells CASSRFRGLNEKLFF. The CDR3 DNA follows: TGTGCCAGCAGTCGCTTCAGGGGGTTGAATGAAAAACTGTTTTTT. This chain links TRBV14 with TRBJ1-4, with TRBD1 identical over 7 bases. With 6 bases clipped from V and 5 bases from J, the junction kept 9 bases outside the gene matches. Germline V CDR1 and CDR2: SGHDN, FVKESK. The CDR3 is made up of 15 amino acids.

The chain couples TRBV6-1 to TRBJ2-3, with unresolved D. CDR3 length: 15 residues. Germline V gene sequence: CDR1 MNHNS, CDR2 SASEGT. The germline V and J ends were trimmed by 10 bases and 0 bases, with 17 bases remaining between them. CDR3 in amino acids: CAIQNSRASTDTQYF. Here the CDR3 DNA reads TGTGCCATTCAAAACTCCCGAGCTAGCACAGATACGCAGTATTTT.

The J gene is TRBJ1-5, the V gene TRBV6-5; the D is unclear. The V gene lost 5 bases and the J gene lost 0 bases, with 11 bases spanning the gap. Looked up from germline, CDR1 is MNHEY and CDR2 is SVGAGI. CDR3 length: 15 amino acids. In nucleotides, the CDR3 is TGTGCCAGCAGTCGTCAGGCTTATAGCAATCAGCCCCAGCATTTT. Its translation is CASSRQAYSNQPQHF.

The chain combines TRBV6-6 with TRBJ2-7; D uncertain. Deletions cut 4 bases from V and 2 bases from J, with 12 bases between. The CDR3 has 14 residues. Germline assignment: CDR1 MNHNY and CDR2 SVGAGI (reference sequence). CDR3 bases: TGTGCCAGCAGTTCCCCCCTCTCCCCCTACGAGCAGTACTTC. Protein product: CASSSPLSPYEQYF.

CDR3 DNA: TGCGCCAGCAGTCCAGCCAGGACAGGGGGCGCCGTTGGGGCCAACGTCCTGACTTTC. It encodes CASSPARTGGAVGANVLTF. This chain joins TRBV23-1 and TRBJ2-6, with TRBD1 identical over 11 bases. TRBV23-1 is labeled an ORF, and its function is uncertain. This CDR3 contains 19 residues. V dropped 4 bases and J dropped 3; count of bases not matched to a gene: 11.

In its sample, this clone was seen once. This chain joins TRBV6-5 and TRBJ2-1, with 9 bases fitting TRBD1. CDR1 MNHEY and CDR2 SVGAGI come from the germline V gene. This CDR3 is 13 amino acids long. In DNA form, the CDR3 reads TGTTCTACCTCGGGACAGGGTGACCATGAGCAGTTCTTC. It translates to CSTSGQGDHEQFF.

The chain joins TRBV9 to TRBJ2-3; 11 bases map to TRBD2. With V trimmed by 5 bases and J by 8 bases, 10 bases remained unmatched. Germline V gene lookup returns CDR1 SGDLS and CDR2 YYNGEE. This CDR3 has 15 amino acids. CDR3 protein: CASSGTSGQIGTQYF. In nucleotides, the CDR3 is TGTGCCAGCAGTGGGACTAGCGGTCAAATTGGTACGCAGTATTTT.

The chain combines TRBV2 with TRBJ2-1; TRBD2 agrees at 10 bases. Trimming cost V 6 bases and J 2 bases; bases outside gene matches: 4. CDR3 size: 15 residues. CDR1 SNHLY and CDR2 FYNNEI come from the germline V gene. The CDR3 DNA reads TGTGCCAGCAGCCCCGGACTAGCGGCCTACAATGAGCAGTTCTTC. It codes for CASSPGLAAYNEQFF. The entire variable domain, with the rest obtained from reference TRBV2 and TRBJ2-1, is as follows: EPEVTQTPSHQVTQMGQEVILRCVPISNHLYFYWYRQILGQKVEFLVSFYNNEISEKSEIFDDQFSVERPDGSNFTLKIRSTKLEDSAMYFCASSPGLAAYNEQFFGPGTRLTVL.

DNA for the CDR3: TGCGCCAGCAGCTTGGCCGAAGACAGGGGTCTGTACGAGCAGTACTTC. Its translation: CASSLAEDRGLYEQYF. The chain combines TRBV5-1 with TRBJ2-7; 8 bases line up with TRBD1. Germline CDR1 and CDR2: SGHRS and YFSETQ. This CDR3 is 16 amino acids long. V lost 0 bases to trimming and J lost 4 bases; unmatched junction nucleotides: 9. The variable domain in full, completed from reference TRBV5-1 and TRBJ2-7, reads KAGVTQTPRYLIKTRGQQVTLSCSPISGHRSVSWYQQTPGQGLQFLFEYFSETQRNKGNFPGRFSGRQFSNSRSEMNVSTLELGDSALYLCASSLAEDRGLYEQYFGPGTRLTVT.

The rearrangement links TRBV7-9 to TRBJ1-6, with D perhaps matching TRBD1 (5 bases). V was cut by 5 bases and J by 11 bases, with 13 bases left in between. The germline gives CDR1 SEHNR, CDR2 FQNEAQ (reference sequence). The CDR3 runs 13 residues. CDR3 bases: TGTGCCAGCAGCGAAAGGACAAGTCCACCCCTCCACTTT. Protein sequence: CASSERTSPPLHF.

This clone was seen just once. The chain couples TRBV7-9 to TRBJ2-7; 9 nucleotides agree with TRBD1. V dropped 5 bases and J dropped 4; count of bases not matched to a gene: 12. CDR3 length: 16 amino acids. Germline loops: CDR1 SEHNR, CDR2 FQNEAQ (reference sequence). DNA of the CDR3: TGTGCCAGCAGCAACAGGGGGGACAGGGCAGGTTACGAGCAGTACTTC. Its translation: CASSNRGDRAGYEQYF.

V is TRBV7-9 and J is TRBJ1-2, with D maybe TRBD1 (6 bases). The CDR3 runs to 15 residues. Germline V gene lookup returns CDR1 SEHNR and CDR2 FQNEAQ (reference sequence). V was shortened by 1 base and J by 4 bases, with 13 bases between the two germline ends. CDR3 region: CASSLGTAWVYGYTF. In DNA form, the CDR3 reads TGTGCCAGCAGCTTAGGGACAGCCTGGGTCTATGGCTACACCTTC.

In DNA form, the CDR3 reads TGTGCCAGCAGTTACTCGACCGACAGGTTGGGGGGCTACACCTTC. The encoded protein is CASSYSTDRLGGYTF. The rearrangement uses TRBV6-5 and TRBJ1-2; perhaps TRBD1 as D (6 bases). Trimming took 0 bases from V and 8 from J, leaving 16 bases between them. Germline V gene sequence: CDR1 MNHEY, CDR2 SVGAGI. CDR3 length: 15 amino acids.

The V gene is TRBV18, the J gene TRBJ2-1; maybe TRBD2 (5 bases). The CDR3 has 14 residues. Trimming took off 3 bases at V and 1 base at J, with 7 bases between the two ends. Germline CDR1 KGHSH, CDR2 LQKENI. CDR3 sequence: CASSPRTSYNEQFF. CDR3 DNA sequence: TGTGCCAGCTCACCCCGGACTTCCTACAATGAGCAGTTCTTC.

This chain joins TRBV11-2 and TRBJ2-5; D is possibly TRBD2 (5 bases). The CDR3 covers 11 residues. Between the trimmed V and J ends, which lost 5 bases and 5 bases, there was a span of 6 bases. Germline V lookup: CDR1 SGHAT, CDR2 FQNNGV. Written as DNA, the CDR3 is TGTGCCAGCAGCCCGGGGGAGACCCAGTACTTC. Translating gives CASSPGETQYF.

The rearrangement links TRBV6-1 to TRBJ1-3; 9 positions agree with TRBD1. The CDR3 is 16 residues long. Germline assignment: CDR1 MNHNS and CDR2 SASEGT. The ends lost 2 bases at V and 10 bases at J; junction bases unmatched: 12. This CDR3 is CASSELLGQGKATIYF. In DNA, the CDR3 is TGTGCCAGCAGTGAACTCTTGGGACAGGGCAAGGCTACCATATATTTT.